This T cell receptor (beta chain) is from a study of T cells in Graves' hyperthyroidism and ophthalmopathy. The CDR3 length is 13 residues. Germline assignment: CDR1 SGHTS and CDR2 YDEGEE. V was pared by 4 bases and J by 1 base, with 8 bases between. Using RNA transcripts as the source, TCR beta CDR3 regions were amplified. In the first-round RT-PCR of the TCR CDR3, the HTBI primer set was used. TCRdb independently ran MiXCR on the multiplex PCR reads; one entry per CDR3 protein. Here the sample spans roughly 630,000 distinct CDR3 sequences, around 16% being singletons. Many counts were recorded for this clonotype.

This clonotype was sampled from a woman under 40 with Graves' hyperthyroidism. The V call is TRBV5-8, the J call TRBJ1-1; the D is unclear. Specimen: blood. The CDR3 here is CASSADWNTEAFF. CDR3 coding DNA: TGTGCCAGCAGCGCAGACTGGAACACTGAAGCTTTCTTT.